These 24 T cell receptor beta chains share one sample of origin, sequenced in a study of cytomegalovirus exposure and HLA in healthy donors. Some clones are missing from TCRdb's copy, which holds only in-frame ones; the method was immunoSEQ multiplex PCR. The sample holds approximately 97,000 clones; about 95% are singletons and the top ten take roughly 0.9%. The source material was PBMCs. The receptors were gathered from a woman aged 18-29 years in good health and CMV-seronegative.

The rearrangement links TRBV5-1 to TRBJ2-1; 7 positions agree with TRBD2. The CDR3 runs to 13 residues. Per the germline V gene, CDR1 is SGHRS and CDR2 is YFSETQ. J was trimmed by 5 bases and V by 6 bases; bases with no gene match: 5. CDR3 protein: CASTWTSHNEQFF. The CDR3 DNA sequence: TGCGCCAGCACGTGGACTAGTCACAATGAGCAGTTCTTC.

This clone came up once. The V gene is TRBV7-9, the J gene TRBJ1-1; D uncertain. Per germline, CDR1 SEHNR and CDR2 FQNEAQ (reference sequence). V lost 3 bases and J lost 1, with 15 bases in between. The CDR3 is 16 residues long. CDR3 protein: CASSFYPGVENTEAFF. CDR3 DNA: TGTGCCAGCAGCTTCTACCCCGGGGTGGAGAACACTGAAGCTTTCTTT.

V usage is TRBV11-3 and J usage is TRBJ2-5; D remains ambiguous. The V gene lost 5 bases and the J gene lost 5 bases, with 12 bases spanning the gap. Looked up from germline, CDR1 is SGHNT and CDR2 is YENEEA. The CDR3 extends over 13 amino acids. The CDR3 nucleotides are TGTGCCAGCAGCCTTGAGGTTGTGGAGACCCAGTACTTC. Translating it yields CASSLEVVETQYF.

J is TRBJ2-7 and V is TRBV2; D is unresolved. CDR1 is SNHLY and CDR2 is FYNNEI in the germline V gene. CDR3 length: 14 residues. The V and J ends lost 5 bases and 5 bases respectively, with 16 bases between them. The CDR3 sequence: CASSYLGLFDEQYF. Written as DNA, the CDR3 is TGTGCCAGCAGTTATCTTGGGCTATTTGACGAGCAGTACTTC.

The CDR3 bases are TGCGCCAGCAGCCAAGGACCCCAGGGTGAGAATGAAAAACTGTTTTTT. The encoded protein is CASSQGPQGENEKLFF. This chain connects TRBV4-3 to TRBJ1-4; D perhaps matches TRBD1 (5 bases). This CDR3 has 16 residues. V dropped 1 base and J dropped 5 bases, with 14 bases sitting between them. Germline values: CDR1 LGHNA, CDR2 YSLEER.

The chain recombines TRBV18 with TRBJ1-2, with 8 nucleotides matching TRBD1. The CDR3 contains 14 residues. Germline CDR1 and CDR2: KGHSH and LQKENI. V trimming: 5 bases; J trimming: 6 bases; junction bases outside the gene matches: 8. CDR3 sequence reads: CASSDGQGRDGYTF. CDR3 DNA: TGTGCCAGCTCAGACGGACAGGGTCGCGATGGCTACACCTTC.

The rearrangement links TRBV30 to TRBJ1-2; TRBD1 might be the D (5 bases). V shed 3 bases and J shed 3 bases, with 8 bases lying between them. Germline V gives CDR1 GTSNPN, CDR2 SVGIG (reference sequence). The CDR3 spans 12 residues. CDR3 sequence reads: CAWRRGYYGYTF. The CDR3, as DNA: TGTGCCTGGAGAAGGGGTTACTATGGCTACACCTTC. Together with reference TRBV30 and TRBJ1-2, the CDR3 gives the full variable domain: SQTIHQWPATLVQPVGSPLSLECTVEGTSNPNLYWYRQAAGRGLQLLFYSVGIGQISSEVPQNLSASRPQDRQFILSSKKLLLSDSGFYLCAWRRGYYGYTFGSGTRLTVV.

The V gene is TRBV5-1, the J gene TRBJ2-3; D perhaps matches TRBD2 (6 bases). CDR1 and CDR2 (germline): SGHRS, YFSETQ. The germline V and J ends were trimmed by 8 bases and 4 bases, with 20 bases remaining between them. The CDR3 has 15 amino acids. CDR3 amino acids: CASSEPGLGADTQYF. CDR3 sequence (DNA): TGCGCCAGTAGTGAACCGGGACTGGGGGCAGATACGCAGTATTTT.

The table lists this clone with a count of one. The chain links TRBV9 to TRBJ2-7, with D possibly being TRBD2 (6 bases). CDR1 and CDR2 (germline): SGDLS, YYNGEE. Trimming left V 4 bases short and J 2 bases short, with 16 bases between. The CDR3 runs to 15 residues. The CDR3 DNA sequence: TGTGCCAGCAGCCCCTCGGCGGGGCCTACCTACGAGCAGTACTTC. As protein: CASSPSAGPTYEQYF.

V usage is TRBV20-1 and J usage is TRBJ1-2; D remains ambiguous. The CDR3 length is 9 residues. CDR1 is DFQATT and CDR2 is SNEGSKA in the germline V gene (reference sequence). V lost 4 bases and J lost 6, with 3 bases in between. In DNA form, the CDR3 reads TGCAGTGCTACGGATGGCTACACCTTC. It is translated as CSATDGYTF.

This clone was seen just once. The CDR3 coding sequence is TGTGCCAGCAGTCCTATACTAAGGGACAGGGAAGAGACCCAGTACTTC. Its protein product is CASSPILRDREETQYF. The genes are TRBV7-9 and TRBJ2-5; 9 bases align to TRBD1. V lost 6 bases to trimming and J lost 3 bases; unmatched junction nucleotides: 11. Per germline, CDR1 SEHNR and CDR2 FQNEAQ (reference sequence). The CDR3 runs 16 residues. Filled out from reference TRBV7-9 and TRBJ2-5, the complete variable domain reads DTGVSQNPRHKITKRGQNVTFRCDPISEHNRLYWYRQTLGQGPEFLTYFQNEAQLEKSRLLSDRFSAERPKGSFSTLEIQRTEQGDSAMYLCASSPILRDREETQYFGPGTRLLVL.

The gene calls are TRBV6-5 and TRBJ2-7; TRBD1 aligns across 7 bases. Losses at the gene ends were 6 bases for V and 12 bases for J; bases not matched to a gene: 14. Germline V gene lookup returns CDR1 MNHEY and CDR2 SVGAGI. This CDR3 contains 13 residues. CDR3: CASSLTGVEVMYF. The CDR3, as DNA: TGTGCCAGCAGCCTTACAGGGGTTGAGGTTATGTACTTC.

This CDR3 is CASSKGCTRDRGLEQYF. Written as DNA, the CDR3 is TGTGCCAGCAGCAAAGGGTGTACCCGGGACAGGGGGCTCGAGCAGTACTTC. The chain has TRBV21-1 and TRBJ2-7; the table's TRBD1 call for D was not verified on the DNA. TRBV21-1 is described as a pseudogene. The CDR3 consists of 17 residues.

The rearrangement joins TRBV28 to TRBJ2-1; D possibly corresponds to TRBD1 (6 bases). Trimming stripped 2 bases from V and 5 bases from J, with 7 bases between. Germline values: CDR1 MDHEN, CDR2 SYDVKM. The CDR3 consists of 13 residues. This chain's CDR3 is CASSLGQHNEQFF. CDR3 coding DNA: TGTGCCAGCAGTTTAGGACAGCACAATGAGCAGTTCTTC.

CDR3 in amino acids: CASTPDRTNYGYTF. CDR3 in DNA: TGTGCCAGCACCCCGGACAGAACGAACTATGGCTACACCTTC. The chain carries TRBV7-8 and TRBJ1-2; a possible D gene is TRBD1 (6 bases). The CDR3 is 14 residues long. Germline-derived CDR1 and CDR2 are SGHVS and FQNEAQ. Trimming removed 7 bases from V and 2 bases from J, with 14 bases in between.

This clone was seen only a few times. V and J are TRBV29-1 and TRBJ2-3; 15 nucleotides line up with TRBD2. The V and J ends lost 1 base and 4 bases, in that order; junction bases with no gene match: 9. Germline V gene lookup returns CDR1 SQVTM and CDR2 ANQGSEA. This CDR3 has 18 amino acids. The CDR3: CSVEGTSGRGLDADTQYF. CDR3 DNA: TGCAGCGTTGAAGGGACTAGCGGGAGGGGTTTGGATGCAGATACGCAGTATTTT.

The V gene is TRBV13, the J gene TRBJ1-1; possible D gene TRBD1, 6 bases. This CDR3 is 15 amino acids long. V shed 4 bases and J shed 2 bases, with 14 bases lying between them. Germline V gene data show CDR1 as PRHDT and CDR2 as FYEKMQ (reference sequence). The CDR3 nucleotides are TGTGCCAGCAGCTCCAGAGGGGGGGGTAACACTGAAGCTTTCTTT. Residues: CASSSRGGGNTEAFF.

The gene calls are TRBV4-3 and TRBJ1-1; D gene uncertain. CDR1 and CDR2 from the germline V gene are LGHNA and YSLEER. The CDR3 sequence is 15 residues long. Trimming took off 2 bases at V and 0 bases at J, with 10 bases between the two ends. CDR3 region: CASSQIPILNTEAFF. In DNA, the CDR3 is TGCGCCAGCAGCCAAATCCCCATCCTGAACACTGAAGCTTTCTTT.

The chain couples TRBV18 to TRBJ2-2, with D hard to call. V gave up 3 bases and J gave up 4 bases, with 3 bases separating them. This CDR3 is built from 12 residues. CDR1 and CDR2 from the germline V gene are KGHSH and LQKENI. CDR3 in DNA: TGTGCCAGCTCACCCGGCACCGGGGAGCTGTTTTTT. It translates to CASSPGTGELFF.

As DNA, the CDR3 is TGTGCCAGCAGGACTAGCGGGAGGGACGAGCAGTTCTTC. This translates into CASRTSGRDEQFF. V and J are TRBV2 and TRBJ2-1, with 14 bases that match TRBD2. This CDR3 spans 13 amino acids. CDR1 is SNHLY, CDR2 FYNNEI, per germline. Unmatched junction bases numbered 2, after V lost 6 bases and J lost 10 bases. Using reference TRBV2 and TRBJ2-1 for the parts outside the CDR3, the full variable domain is EPEVTQTPSHQVTQMGQEVILRCVPISNHLYFYWYRQILGQKVEFLVSFYNNEISEKSEIFDDQFSVERPDGSNFTLKIRSTKLEDSAMYFCASRTSGRDEQFFGPGTRLTVL.

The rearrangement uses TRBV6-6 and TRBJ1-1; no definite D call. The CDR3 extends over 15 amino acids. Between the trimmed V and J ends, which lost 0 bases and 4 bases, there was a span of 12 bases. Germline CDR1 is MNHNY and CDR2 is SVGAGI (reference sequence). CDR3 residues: CASSYSEGTGTEAFF. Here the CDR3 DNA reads TGTGCCAGCAGTTACTCGGAGGGAACCGGCACTGAAGCTTTCTTT.

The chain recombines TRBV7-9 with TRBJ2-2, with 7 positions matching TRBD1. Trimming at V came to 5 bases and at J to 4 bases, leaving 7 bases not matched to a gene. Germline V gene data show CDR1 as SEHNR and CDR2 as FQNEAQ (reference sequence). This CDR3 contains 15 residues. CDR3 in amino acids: CASSHRDSFTGELFF. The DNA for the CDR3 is TGTGCCAGCAGCCACCGGGACAGCTTCACCGGGGAGCTGTTTTTT.

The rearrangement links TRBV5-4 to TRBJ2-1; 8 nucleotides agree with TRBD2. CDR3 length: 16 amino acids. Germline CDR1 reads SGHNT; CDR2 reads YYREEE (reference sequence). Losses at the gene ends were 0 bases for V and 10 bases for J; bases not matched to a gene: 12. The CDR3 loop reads CASSLGWGNSGTEQFF. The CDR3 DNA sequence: TGTGCCAGCAGCTTGGGTTGGGGGAATAGCGGGACCGAGCAGTTCTTC.

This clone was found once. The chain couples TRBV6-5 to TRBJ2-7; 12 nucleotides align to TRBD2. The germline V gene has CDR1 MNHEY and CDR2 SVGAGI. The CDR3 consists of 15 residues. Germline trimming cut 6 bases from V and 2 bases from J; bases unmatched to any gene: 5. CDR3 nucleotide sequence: TGTGCCAGCAGCCGGACTAGCGGGGCCGCCTACGAGCAGTACTTC. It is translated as CASSRTSGAAYEQYF.